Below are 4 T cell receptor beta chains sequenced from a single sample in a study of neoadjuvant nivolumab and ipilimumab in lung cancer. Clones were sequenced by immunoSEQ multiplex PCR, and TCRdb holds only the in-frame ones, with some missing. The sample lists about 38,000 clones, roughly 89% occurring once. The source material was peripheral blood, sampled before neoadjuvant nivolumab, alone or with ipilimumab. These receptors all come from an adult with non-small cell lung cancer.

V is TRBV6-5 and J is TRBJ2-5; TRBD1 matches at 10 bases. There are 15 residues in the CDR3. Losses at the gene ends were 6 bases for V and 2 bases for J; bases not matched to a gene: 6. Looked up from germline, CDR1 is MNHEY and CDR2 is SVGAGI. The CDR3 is CASRSGTGVQETQYF. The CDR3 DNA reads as TGTGCCAGCAGATCCGGGACAGGGGTACAAGAGACCCAGTACTTC.

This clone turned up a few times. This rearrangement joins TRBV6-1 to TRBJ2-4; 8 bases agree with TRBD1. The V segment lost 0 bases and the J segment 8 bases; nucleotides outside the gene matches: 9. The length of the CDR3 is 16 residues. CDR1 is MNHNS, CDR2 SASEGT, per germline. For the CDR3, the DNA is TGTGCCAGCAGTGAAGCAGGGGGGCAGGGGGCCGACATTCAGTACTTC. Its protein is CASSEAGGQGADIQYF.

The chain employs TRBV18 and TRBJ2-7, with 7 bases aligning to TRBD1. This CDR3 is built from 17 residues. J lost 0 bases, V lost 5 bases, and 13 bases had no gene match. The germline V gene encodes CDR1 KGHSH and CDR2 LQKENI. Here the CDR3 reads CASSTEGGGSPSYEQYF. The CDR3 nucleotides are TGTGCCAGCTCAACCGAAGGGGGCGGAAGCCCCTCCTACGAGCAGTACTTC.

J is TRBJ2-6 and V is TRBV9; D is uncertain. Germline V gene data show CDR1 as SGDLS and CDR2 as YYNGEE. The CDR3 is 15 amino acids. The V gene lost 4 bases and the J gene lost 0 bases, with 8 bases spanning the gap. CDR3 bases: TGTGCCAGCAGCCCCCGGGCCTCTGGGGCCAACGTCCTGACTTTC. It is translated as CASSPRASGANVLTF. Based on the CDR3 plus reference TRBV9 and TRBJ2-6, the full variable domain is DSGVTQTPKHLITATGQRVTLRCSPRSGDLSVYWYQQSLDQGLQFLIQYYNGEERAKGNILERFSAQQFPDLHSELNLSSLELGDSALYFCASSPRASGANVLTFGAGSRLTVL.